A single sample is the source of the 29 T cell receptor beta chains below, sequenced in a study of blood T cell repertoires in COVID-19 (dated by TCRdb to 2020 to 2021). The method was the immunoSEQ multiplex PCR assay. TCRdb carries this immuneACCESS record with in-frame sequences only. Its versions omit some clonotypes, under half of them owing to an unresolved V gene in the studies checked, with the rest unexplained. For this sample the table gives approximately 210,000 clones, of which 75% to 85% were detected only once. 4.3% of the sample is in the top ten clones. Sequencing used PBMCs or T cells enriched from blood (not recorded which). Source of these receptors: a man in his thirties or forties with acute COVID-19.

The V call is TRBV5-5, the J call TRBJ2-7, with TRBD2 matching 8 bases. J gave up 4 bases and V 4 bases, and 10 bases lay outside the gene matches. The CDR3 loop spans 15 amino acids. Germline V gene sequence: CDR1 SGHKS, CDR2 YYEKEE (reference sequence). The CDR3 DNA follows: TGTGCCAGCAGCCACCCGGCGGGGGGTGGGTACGAGCAGTACTTC. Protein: CASSHPAGGGYEQYF.

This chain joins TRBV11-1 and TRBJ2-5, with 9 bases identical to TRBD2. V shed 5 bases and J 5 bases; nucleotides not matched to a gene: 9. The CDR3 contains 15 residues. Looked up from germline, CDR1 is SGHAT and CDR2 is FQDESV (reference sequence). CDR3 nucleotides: TGTGCCAGCAGCGGGACCTTAGCGGGGGTGGAGACCCAGTACTTC. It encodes CASSGTLAGVETQYF.

The CDR3 region is CASSPGGSGEKLFF. The CDR3 DNA reads TGTGCCAGCAGCCCGGGGGGTTCAGGTGAAAAACTGTTTTTT. The rearrangement joins TRBV9 to TRBJ1-4; possible D gene TRBD1, 5 bases. Trimming took off 4 bases at V and 7 bases at J, with 14 bases between the two ends. Looked up from germline, CDR1 is SGDLS and CDR2 is YYNGEE. The CDR3 loop spans 14 amino acids.

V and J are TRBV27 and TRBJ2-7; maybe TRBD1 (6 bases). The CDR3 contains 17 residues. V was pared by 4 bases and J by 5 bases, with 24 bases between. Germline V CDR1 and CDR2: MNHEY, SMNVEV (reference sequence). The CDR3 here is CASSYRAGAHLRNEQYF. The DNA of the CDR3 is TGTGCCAGCAGTTACCGTGCAGGGGCGCACCTTAGGAACGAGCAGTACTTC.

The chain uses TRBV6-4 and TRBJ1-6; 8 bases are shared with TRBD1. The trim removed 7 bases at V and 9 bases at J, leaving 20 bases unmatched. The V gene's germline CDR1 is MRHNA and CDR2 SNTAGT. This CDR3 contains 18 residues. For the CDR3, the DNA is TGTGCCAGCACCCCACAAAAGTCCCCACAGGGGGGGGGTTCACCCCTCCACTTT. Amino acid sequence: CASTPQKSPQGGGSPLHF.

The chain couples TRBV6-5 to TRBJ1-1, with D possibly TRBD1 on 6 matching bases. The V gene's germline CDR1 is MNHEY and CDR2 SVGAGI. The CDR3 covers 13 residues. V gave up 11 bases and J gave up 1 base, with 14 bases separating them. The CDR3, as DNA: TGTGCCGGTGCGGGAGGGGGGAACACTGAAGCTTTCTTT. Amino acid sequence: CAGAGGGNTEAFF.

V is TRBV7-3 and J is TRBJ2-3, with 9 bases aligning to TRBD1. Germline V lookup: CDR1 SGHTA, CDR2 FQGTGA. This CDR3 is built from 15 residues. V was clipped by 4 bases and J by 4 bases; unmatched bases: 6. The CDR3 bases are TGTGCCAGCAGCTCCACAGGGGGCGGGTCAGATACGCAGTATTTT. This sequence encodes CASSSTGGGSDTQYF.

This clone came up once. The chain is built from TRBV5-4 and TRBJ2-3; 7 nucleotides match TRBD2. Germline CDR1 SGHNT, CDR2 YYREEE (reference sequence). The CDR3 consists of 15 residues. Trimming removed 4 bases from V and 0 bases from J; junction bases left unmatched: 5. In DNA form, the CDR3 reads TGTGCCAGCAGCCCTACTAGCGCGAGCACAGATACGCAGTATTTT. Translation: CASSPTSASTDTQYF. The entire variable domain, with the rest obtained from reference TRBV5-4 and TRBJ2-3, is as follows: ETGVTQSPTHLIKTRGQQVTLRCSSQSGHNTVSWYQQALGQGPQFIFQYYREEENGRGNFPPRFSGLQFPNYSSELNVNALELDDSALYLCASSPTSASTDTQYFGPGTRLTVL.

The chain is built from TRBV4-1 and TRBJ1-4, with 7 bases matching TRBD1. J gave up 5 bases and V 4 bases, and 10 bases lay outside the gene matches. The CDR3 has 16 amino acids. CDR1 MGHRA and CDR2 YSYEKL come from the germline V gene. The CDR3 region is CASSRIAGTENEKLFF. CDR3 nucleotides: TGCGCCAGCAGCCGGATCGCCGGGACAGAGAATGAAAAACTGTTTTTT.

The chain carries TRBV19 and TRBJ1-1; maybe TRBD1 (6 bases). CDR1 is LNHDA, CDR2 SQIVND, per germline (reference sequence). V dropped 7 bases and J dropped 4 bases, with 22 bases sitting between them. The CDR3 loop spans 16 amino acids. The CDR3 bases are TGTGCCAGTAAGAATTGGGGGCTGGTAGACGGCACTGAAGCTTTCTTT. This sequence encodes CASKNWGLVDGTEAFF.

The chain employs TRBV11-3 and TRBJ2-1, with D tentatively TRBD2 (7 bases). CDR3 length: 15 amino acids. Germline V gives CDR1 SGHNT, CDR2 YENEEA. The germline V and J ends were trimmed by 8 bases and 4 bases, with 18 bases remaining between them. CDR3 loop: CASSIRGAPYNEQFF. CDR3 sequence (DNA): TGTGCCAGCTCCATCCGGGGGGCCCCTTACAATGAGCAGTTCTTC.

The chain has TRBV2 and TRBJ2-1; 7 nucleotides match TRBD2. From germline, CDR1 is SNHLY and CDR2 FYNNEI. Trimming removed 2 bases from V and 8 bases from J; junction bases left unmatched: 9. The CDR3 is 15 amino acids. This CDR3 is CASSEPGRGVYEQFF. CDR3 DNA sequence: TGTGCCAGCAGTGAACCAGGGAGGGGAGTCTATGAGCAGTTCTTC. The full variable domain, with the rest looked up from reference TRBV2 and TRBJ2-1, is EPEVTQTPSHQVTQMGQEVILRCVPISNHLYFYWYRQILGQKVEFLVSFYNNEISEKSEIFDDQFSVERPDGSNFTLKIRSTKLEDSAMYFCASSEPGRGVYEQFFGPGTRLTVL.

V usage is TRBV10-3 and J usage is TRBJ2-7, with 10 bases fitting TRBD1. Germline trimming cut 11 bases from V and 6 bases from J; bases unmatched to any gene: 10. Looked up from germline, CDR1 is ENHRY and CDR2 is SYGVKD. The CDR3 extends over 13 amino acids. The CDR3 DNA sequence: TGTGCCGTGGGGCCGGGACAGGGGAGCGAGCAGTACTTC. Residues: CAVGPGQGSEQYF.

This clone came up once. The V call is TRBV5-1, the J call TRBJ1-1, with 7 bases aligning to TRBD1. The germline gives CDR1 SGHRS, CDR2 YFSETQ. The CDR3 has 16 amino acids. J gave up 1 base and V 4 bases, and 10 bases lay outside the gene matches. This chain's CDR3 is CASSLRQGITNTEAFF. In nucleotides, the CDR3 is TGCGCCAGCAGCCTGCGACAGGGAATAACGAACACTGAAGCTTTCTTT.

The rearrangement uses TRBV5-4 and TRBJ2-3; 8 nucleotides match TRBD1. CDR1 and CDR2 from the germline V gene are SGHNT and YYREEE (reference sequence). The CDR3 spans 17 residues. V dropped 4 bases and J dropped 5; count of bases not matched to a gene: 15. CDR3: CASSPRAGGARGDTQYF. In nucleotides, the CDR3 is TGTGCCAGCAGCCCGCGGGCAGGGGGCGCGAGAGGAGATACGCAGTATTTT.

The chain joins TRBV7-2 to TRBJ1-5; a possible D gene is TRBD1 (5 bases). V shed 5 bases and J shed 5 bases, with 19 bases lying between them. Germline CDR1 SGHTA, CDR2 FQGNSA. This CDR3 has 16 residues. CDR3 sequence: CASSPWGLGEDQPQHF. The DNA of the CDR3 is TGTGCCAGCAGCCCGTGGGGCTTAGGGGAAGATCAGCCCCAGCATTTT.

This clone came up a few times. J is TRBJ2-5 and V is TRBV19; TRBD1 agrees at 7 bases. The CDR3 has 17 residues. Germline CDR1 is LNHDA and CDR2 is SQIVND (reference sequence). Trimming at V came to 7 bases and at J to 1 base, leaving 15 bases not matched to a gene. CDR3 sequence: CASKRDHWDSLQETQYF. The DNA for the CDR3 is TGTGCCAGTAAACGGGACCACTGGGACAGTCTCCAAGAGACCCAGTACTTC.

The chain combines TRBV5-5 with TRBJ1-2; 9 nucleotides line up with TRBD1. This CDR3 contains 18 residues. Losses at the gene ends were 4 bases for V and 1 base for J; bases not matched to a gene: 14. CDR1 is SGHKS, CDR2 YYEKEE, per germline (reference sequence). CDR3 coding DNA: TGTGCCAGCAGCCCTATCTACCGGGACAGGGTTCTTAACTATGGCTACACCTTC. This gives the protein CASSPIYRDRVLNYGYTF.

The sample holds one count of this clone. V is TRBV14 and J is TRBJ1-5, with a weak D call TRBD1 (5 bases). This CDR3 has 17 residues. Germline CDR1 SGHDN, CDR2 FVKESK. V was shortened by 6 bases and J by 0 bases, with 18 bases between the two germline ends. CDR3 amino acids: CASSLVTALYSNQPQHF. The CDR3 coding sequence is TGTGCCAGCAGTCTTGTGACAGCACTGTATAGCAATCAGCCCCAGCATTTT.

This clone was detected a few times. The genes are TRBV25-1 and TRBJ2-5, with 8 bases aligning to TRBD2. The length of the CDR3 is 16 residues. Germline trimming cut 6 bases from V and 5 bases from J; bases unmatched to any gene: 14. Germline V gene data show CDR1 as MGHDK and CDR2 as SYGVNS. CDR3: CASRSTSGPGAETQYF. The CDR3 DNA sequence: TGTGCCAGCAGATCAACTAGCGGACCTGGTGCGGAGACCCAGTACTTC.

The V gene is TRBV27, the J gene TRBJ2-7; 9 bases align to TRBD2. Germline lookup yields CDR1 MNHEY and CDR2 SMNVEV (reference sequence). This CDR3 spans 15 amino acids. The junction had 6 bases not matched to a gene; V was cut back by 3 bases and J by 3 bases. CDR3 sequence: CASSLSASGVYEQYF. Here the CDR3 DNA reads TGTGCCAGCAGTTTGTCGGCTAGCGGGGTCTACGAGCAGTACTTC.

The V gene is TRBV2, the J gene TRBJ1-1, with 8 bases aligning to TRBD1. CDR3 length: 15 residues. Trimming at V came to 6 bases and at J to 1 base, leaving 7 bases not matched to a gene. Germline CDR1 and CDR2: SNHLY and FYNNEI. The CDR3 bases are TGTGCCAGCAGGTTAACCGGGACAGGGAACACTGAAGCTTTCTTT. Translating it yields CASRLTGTGNTEAFF.

The CDR3 bases are TGTGCGGTACAGGGGACGTACAATGAGCAGTTCTTC. It encodes CAVQGTYNEQFF. The chain is built from TRBV27 and TRBJ2-1; 7 nucleotides align to TRBD1. The CDR3 is 12 amino acids. CDR1 is MNHEY, CDR2 SMNVEV, per germline (reference sequence).

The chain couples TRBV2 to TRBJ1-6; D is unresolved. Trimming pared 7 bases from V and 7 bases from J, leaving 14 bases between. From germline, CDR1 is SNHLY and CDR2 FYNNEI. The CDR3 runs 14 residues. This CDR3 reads CASTPAVGNSPLHF. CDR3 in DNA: TGTGCCAGCACCCCAGCAGTCGGGAATTCACCCCTCCACTTT.

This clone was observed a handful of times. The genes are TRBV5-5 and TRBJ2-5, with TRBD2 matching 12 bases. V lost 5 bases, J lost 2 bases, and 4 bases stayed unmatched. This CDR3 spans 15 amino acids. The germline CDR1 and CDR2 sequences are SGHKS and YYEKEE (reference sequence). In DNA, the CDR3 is TGTGCCAGCAGTTCGGGACTAGCGGGTCAAGAGACCCAGTACTTC. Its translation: CASSSGLAGQETQYF.

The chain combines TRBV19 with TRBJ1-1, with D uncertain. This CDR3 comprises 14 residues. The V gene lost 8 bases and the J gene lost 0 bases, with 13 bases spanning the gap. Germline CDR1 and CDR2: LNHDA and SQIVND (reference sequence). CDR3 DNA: TGTGCCAGTGCAGAGCGGGTGATGAACACTGAAGCTTTCTTT. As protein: CASAERVMNTEAFF. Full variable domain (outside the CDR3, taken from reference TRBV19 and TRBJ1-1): DGGITQSPKYLFRKEGQNVTLSCEQNLNHDAMYWYRQDPGQGLRLIYYSQIVNDFQKGDIAEGYSVSREKKESFPLTVTSAQKNPTAFYLCASAERVMNTEAFFGQGTRLTVV.

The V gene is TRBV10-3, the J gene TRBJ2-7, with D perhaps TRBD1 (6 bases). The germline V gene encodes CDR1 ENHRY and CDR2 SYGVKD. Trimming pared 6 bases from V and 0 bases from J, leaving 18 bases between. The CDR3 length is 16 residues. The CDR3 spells CAISRTTGQSSYEQYF. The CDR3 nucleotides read TGTGCCATCAGCCGGACGACAGGCCAGAGCTCCTACGAGCAGTACTTC.

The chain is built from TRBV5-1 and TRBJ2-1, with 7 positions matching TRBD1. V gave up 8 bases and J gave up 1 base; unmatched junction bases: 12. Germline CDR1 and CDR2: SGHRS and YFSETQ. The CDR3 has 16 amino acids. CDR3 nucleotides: TGCGCCAGTCTACCCGGACAGGCCGGGTCCTACAATGAGCAGTTCTTC. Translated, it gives CASLPGQAGSYNEQFF.

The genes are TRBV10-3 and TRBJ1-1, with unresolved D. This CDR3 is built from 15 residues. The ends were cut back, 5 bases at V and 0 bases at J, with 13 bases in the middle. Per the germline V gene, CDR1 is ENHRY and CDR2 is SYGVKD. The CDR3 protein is CAISTSGSMNTEAFF. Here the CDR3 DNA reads TGTGCCATCAGTACATCAGGTTCCATGAACACTGAAGCTTTCTTT.